This entry lists 23 T cell receptor beta chains sequenced from one sample in a study of CD8 T cells in Susac syndrome (dated by TCRdb to between 2017 and 2020). The library was produced with the immunoSEQ multiplex PCR assay. RNA was extracted using the RNeasy kit, and about 0.5 to 1 microgram was reverse transcribed with random hexamers. The public reads were reanalyzed by TCRdb: fastp trimming at Q25, MiXCR alignment, in-frame beta chains only. Identical CDR3 proteins give one entry, which carries the most common genes and DNA. Present in this sample are 92,000 or so distinct CDR3 sequences, approximately 96% of which were seen just once. Around 0.62% of the sample is taken by the ten largest. Sequencing was performed on CD8+ T cells from PBMCs. These receptors were taken from a human donor with Susac syndrome.

The chain has TRBV30 and TRBJ1-6; TRBD1 is a possible D gene (5 bases). The length of the CDR3 is 15 residues. Per the germline V gene, CDR1 is GTSNPN and CDR2 is SVGIG (reference sequence). V was cut by 0 bases and J by 5 bases, with 11 bases left in between. CDR3 DNA sequence: TGTGCCTGGAGTGTAGTCAGGACAAATAATTCACCCCTCCACTTT. Its protein is CAWSVVRTNNSPLHF.

This clonotype showed up just once. The V and J genes are TRBV20-1 and TRBJ1-1; the D is unclear. This CDR3 has 12 residues. The germline gives CDR1 DFQATT, CDR2 SNEGSKA (reference sequence). V was trimmed by 3 bases and J by 1 base, leaving 6 bases between them. DNA for the CDR3: TGCAGTGCTAGCCCGCCGAACACTGAAGCTTTCTTT. This sequence encodes CSASPPNTEAFF.

This sequence joins TRBV7-6 and TRBJ2-3, with 8 positions matching TRBD2. Germline CDR1 and CDR2: SGHVS and FNYEAQ. V gave up 1 base and J gave up 1 base; unmatched junction bases: 4. The CDR3 consists of 16 residues. For the CDR3, the DNA is TGTGCCAGCAGCTTAGGAGCGGGGGCCGGCACAGATACGCAGTATTTT. Its translation is CASSLGAGAGTDTQYF.

V gene TRBV7-2 combines with J gene TRBJ2-5; tentative D call: TRBD1 (6 bases). This CDR3 is 12 amino acids long. V lost 6 bases and J lost 4, with 9 bases in between. Germline CDR1 and CDR2: SGHTA and FQGNSA. The CDR3 is CASRDSRETQYF. CDR3 sequence (DNA): TGTGCCAGCAGGGACAGTCGAGAGACCCAGTACTTC.

The chain has TRBV30 and TRBJ2-3; TRBD1 matches 7 bases. This CDR3 has 14 amino acids. V shed 2 bases, J shed 2 bases, and the junction held 4 bases outside the gene matches. Germline lookup yields CDR1 GTSNPN and CDR2 SVGIG (reference sequence). For the CDR3, the DNA is TGTGCCTGGAGTCGAGGACAGGACACAGATACGCAGTATTTT. Amino acid sequence: CAWSRGQDTDTQYF.

A remark on this clonotype: Germline and junction disagree at one end, which may indicate a read error. The CDR3 reads CNGPGANNEQFF. CDR3 in DNA: TGCAATGGCCCGGGGGCCAACAATGAGCAGTTCTTC. V gene TRBV18 combines with J gene TRBJ2-1, with D possibly called TRBD1 or TRBD2 (6 bases each). This CDR3 is 12 amino acids long. CDR1 KGHSH and CDR2 LQKENI come from the germline V gene.

The rearrangement joins TRBV7-3 to TRBJ2-2; 11 positions agree with TRBD2. Trimming cost V 5 bases and J 1 base; bases outside gene matches: 3. This CDR3 has 16 residues. In germline, CDR1 is SGHTA, CDR2 FQGTGA. CDR3 sequence: CASSPTSGVNTGELFF. DNA for the CDR3: TGTGCCAGCAGCCCGACTAGCGGGGTGAACACCGGGGAGCTGTTTTTT.

This chain joins TRBV7-2 and TRBJ1-2; D unclear. The CDR3 sequence is 10 residues long. V was shortened by 4 bases and J by 5 bases, with 2 bases between the two germline ends. The germline V gene encodes CDR1 SGHTA and CDR2 FQGNSA. The CDR3 nucleotides are TGTGCCAGCAGCTCTTATGGCTACACCTTC. Its protein product is CASSSYGYTF.

The J gene is TRBJ2-6, the V gene TRBV28, with TRBD1 matching 7 bases. Per germline, CDR1 MDHEN and CDR2 SYDVKM. With 5 bases clipped from V and 2 bases from J, the junction kept 12 bases outside the gene matches. The length of the CDR3 is 18 residues. The CDR3 DNA is TGTGCCAGCAGTCGTTCGGACAGGAGTGACCCTGGGGCCAACGTCCTGACTTTC. Translating gives CASSRSDRSDPGANVLTF.

This clonotype was picked up one time. J is TRBJ2-5 and V is TRBV6-5; 8 bases align to TRBD2. The V and J ends lost 4 bases and 2 bases, in that order; junction bases with no gene match: 6. Germline CDR1 is MNHEY and CDR2 is SVGAGI. CDR3 length: 15 residues. CDR3 sequence (DNA): TGTGCCAGCAGTTCGGGGACTAGGTGGCAAGAGACCCAGTACTTC. Its translation is CASSSGTRWQETQYF.

The rearrangement joins TRBV4-1 to TRBJ1-6; D perhaps matches TRBD1 (5 bases). With 3 bases removed from V and 2 bases from J, the gap between germline ends came to 14 bases. The CDR3 sequence is 17 residues long. From germline, CDR1 is MGHRA and CDR2 YSYEKL. The CDR3 DNA sequence: TGCGCCAGCAGCCAGGGTGAACAGGAAACCTATAATTCACCCCTCCACTTT. This codes for CASSQGEQETYNSPLHF.

The CDR3 sequence: CASSFDREDEKLFF. The CDR3 nucleotides read TGTGCCAGCAGCTTTGACAGGGAAGACGAAAAACTGTTTTTT. The rearrangement uses TRBV7-2 and TRBJ1-4; 7 bases match TRBD1. Per the germline V gene, CDR1 is SGHTA and CDR2 is FQGNSA. The J segment lost 8 bases and the V segment lost 3 bases, leaving 6 bases of the junction unmatched. The CDR3 extends over 14 amino acids.

The chain carries TRBV30 and TRBJ1-6; 8 nucleotides match TRBD1. V was clipped by 2 bases and J by 7 bases; unmatched bases: 7. CDR3 size: 15 residues. Germline CDR1 reads GTSNPN; CDR2 reads SVGIG (reference sequence). The DNA of the CDR3 is TGTGCCTGGAGTAGGGGGCAGGGGGCAAATTCACCCCTCCACTTT. The encoded protein is CAWSRGQGANSPLHF.

The gene calls are TRBV20-1 and TRBJ1-2, with D uncertain. The CDR3 totals 13 residues. The germline V and J ends were trimmed by 0 bases and 7 bases, with 12 bases remaining between them. Germline V gene lookup returns CDR1 DFQATT and CDR2 SNEGSKA (reference sequence). CDR3 amino acids: CSARDLGLSGYTF. CDR3 coding DNA: TGCAGTGCTAGAGATCTAGGGTTATCTGGCTACACCTTC.

This clonotype was seen only a few times. The chain carries TRBV4-2 and TRBJ2-3; TRBD2 might be the D (6 bases). CDR1 LGHNA and CDR2 YNFKEQ come from the germline V gene. Trimming took off 4 bases at V and 3 bases at J, with 14 bases between the two ends. This CDR3 is built from 15 residues. CDR3 amino acids: CASSPEGRGTDTQYF. The DNA of the CDR3 is TGTGCCAGCAGCCCCGAGGGCCGGGGGACAGATACGCAGTATTTT.

The chain has TRBV6-2 or TRBV6-3 and TRBJ2-7; TRBD2 matches at 8 bases. Trimming removed 0 bases from V and 4 bases from J; junction bases left unmatched: 5. The CDR3 runs 15 residues. Germline-derived CDR1 and CDR2 are MNHEY and SVGEGT. The CDR3 nucleotides are TGTGCCAGCAGTTACTCAACACTAGCGGTATACGAGCAGTACTTC. Amino acid sequence: CASSYSTLAVYEQYF.

V gene TRBV23-1 combines with J gene TRBJ1-3; possible D gene TRBD1, 5 bases. TRBV23-1 is an ORF, with its function uncertain. The CDR3 has 18 amino acids. Trimming took off 7 bases at V and 3 bases at J, with 25 bases between the two ends. The DNA for the CDR3 is TGCGCCAGCACCTTGGCCCCTACTTCAGGGTTTTTTGGAAACACCATATATTTT. It yields the protein CASTLAPTSGFFGNTIYF.

This rearrangement joins TRBV3-1 to TRBJ1-6; unclear D gene. There are 12 residues in the CDR3. The germline V gene encodes CDR1 LGHDT and CDR2 YNNKEL (reference sequence). Trimming took 1 base from V and 14 from J, leaving 9 bases between them. CDR3 nucleotide sequence: TGTGCCAGCAGCCAAGGGGGAGAGGCCCTCCACTTT. This translates into CASSQGGEALHF.

The V call is TRBV9, the J call TRBJ1-4; D ambiguous. The CDR3 is made up of 13 amino acids. The V and J ends lost 3 bases and 10 bases respectively, with 13 bases between them. Germline V gene sequence: CDR1 SGDLS, CDR2 YYNGEE. The DNA for the CDR3 is TGTGCCAGCAGCGCCGAGGGAGGAGGAAAACTGTTTTTT. Translated: CASSAEGGGKLFF.

The V gene is TRBV14, the J gene TRBJ2-7, with unresolved D. V lost 5 bases and J 3 bases, leaving 11 bases between the germline ends. This CDR3 region has 13 residues. Germline assignment: CDR1 SGHDN and CDR2 FVKESK. In nucleotides, the CDR3 is TGTGCCAGCAGCGGCGGACGGCACTACGAGCAGTACTTC. Residues: CASSGGRHYEQYF.

The rearrangement joins TRBV5-6 to TRBJ1-3, with TRBD1 matching 8 bases. CDR3 length: 16 residues. V was pared by 6 bases and J by 4 bases, with 12 bases of the junction left unmatched. Germline V CDR1 and CDR2: SGHDT, YYEEEE. This CDR3 reads CASNQKTGEFGNTIYF. CDR3 nucleotide sequence: TGTGCCAGCAACCAAAAGACAGGGGAGTTCGGAAACACCATATATTTT.

This chain joins TRBV20-1 and TRBJ1-2; D is perhaps TRBD1 (5 bases). The CDR3 is made up of 12 amino acids. CDR1 is DFQATT and CDR2 is SNEGSKA in the germline V gene (reference sequence). V dropped 5 bases and J dropped 3 bases, with 10 bases sitting between them. In DNA form, the CDR3 reads TGCAGTGCTTGGGGGTTACACTATGGCTACACCTTC. As protein: CSAWGLHYGYTF.

CDR3 in amino acids: CSARDVVYEQYF. Here the CDR3 DNA reads TGCAGTGCTAGAGATGTGGTATACGAGCAGTACTTC. The V gene is TRBV20-1, the J gene TRBJ2-7; D is undetermined. Germline V lookup: CDR1 DFQATT, CDR2 SNEGSKA (reference sequence). The CDR3 length is 12 residues. Trimming took off 0 bases at V and 4 bases at J, with 7 bases between the two ends.